The T cell receptor beta chain described here comes from a study of response to subunit inactivated influenza vaccine. General study findings and limits: The study's authors posited that every seasonal influenza vaccination enlists few new T cells.

TCRdb re-called the RT-PCR reads through MiXCR, storing one row per CDR3 protein. The table shows around 790,000 distinct CDR3 sequences, with 21% occurring only once. Worth noting for this clonotype: Its antigen is as yet unknown.

J gave up 7 bases and V 3 bases, and 10 bases lay outside the gene matches. The germline V gene encodes CDR1 SGHKS and CDR2 YYEKEE (reference sequence). The CDR3 loop spans 16 amino acids. The clonotype originates from a man aged 50 or older who received an inactivated influenza vaccine. The specimen comprised PBMCs from blood, sampled 5 days after vaccination. V is TRBV5-5 and J is TRBJ2-1; TRBD2 aligns across 10 bases. The CDR3 reads CASSSLAGAPTNEQFF. The CDR3 DNA reads as TGTGCCAGCAGCTCTCTAGCGGGGGCTCCTACTAATGAGCAGTTCTTC.